This T cell receptor (beta chain) came from a study of cytomegalovirus exposure and HLA in healthy donors. The CDR3 has 14 residues. After removal of 6 bases from V and 5 bases from J, the junction contained 7 bases not matched to a gene. CDR1 and CDR2 from the germline V gene are MNHEY and SVGAGI. About this clone: Antigen: not known.

PCR amplification relied on 60 Vbeta primers (plus 13 Jbeta primers). Only in-frame clones appear in the TCRdb table, and some are missing; sequencing was by immunoSEQ multiplex PCR. In the table there are approximately 150,000 clones, around 80% of which are singletons. Points from the study as a whole: Immune exposure information comprised only CMV serostatus.

This receptor was taken from a male donor in good health and CMV-seronegative. Material for sequencing was PBMCs. This sequence joins TRBV6-5 and TRBJ2-3, with 8 bases matching TRBD2. DNA of the CDR3: TGTGCCAGCAGGTCGGGAGGGCCGATAGATACGCAGTATTTT. This translates into CASRSGGPIDTQYF.